This TCR beta chain comes out of a study of T cell changes during pregnancy in multiple sclerosis. Data came from immunoSEQ multiplex PCR; TCRdb stores just in-frame clones and leaves some out. The table records about 40,000 clones, around 89% of them present only once. V was pared by 1 base and J by 2 bases, with 2 bases of the junction left unmatched. CDR3 length: 16 residues. CDR1 and CDR2 (germline): SGHVS, FNYEAQ. The material was CD4+ T cells from peripheral blood mononuclear cells, obtained after pregnancy. The gene calls are TRBV7-6 and TRBJ2-2; 9 bases line up with TRBD1. This clonotype originated in a female donor with multiple sclerosis, enrolled in a pregnancy study. CDR3 amino acids: CASSLETGGNTGELFF. CDR3 DNA: TGTGCCAGCAGCTTAGAGACAGGGGGAAACACCGGGGAGCTGTTTTTT.